This T cell receptor beta chain came from a study of cytomegalovirus exposure and HLA in healthy donors (TCRdb year 2017). For the study in its entirety: An earlier analysis of approximately 590 of the donors reported approximately 290 Gb of sequence data and 117 million unique TCR beta sequences from around 200 million T cells. Across some 400 genotyped donors of the cohort, an average of roughly 250,000 unique TCR beta nucleotide sequences per donor were sequenced, and around 19% of those sequences were non-productive. In an earlier analysis of 500 to 650 of the donors, high-throughput TCR beta sequencing was used to judge whether each TCR beta V gene segment behaved as functional or pseudogenic. Genome-wide SNP genotypes for about 55% of the roughly 670 donors were used in a later genetic analysis, which treated that subset as a discovery cohort. Typing coverage differed by locus: A, B, C, DRB1 and DQB1 were typed in about 620-640 donors, DQA1 in about 510, DPA1 in 600 to 610, and DPB1 in just under 490. Every repertoire in the discovery cohort had been generated on one and the same sequencing platform. In addition to the first cohort of about 650 subjects, a separate validation cohort of about 120 different subjects was used. To study patterns of TCR occurrence, a later analysis re-analyzed previously published TCR beta repertoires from 666 donors and added high-resolution HLA genotyping. About 5 DR-DQ haplotypes were handled as single units for association and clustering, since linkage in the cohort was strong. An early release covering over 500 HLA-typed donors comprised about 300 gigabases of sequencing data and 85 million or so unique TCR sequences. The study profiled the T cell repertoires of under 700 subjects by immunosequencing and related them to cytomegalovirus serostatus. The genetic ancestry cluster associated with self-reported Caucasian donors included about 81% of the 398 genotyped donors. To predict cytomegalovirus infection status, the study combined high-throughput TCR immunosequencing, statistical association of individual TCRs with disease status, and machine learning. The study aimed to test whether signatures of past pathogen exposure could be identified by cataloging public T cell receptors. HLA typing included class I and class II loci at four-digit resolution. Rather than drawing on any new phenotypic data, the later analysis identified candidate immune exposures from TCR beta sequences and the way those sequences occurred across donors. Donor age, sex, ethnicity and CMV serostatus were compiled together with the repertoire data.

The library was prepared using the immunoSEQ multiplex PCR assay. For the multiplex PCR, a mixture combining 60 forward primers for TCR Vbeta segments and 13 reverse primers for TCR Jbeta segments was used. The CDR3 region of rearranged TCR beta genes was amplified from genomic DNA by a multiplex PCR assay. The Illumina HiSeq System was used to sequence the amplified TCR beta libraries as 87-base-pair reads. As for the authors' bioinformatics: A later analysis counted some 80 million unique TCR beta chains across the 666 repertoires, and roughly 9.9 million of these chains were shared by at least two donors. Raw reads were error-corrected and collapsed into unique sequences with a nearest-neighbor algorithm that merged closely related sequences to remove PCR and sequencing errors. V, D and J gene segments were assigned by aligning CDR3 sequences to IMGT reference sequences. For a sequence to be retained, at least a six-nucleotide match to both a V gene segment and a J gene segment was required. Rearrangements were classified as productive when the CDR3 lacked stop codons and remained in frame with V and J, and all other rearrangements were classified as non-productive. Following IMGT convention, CDR3 was defined as the stretch from the second conserved V-encoded cysteine up to the conserved J-encoded phenylalanine. The earlier analysis of about 610 of the donors excluded any sequence lacking an unambiguous match to a single V gene segment. In an earlier analysis of 587 of the donors, V segments were called functional above 56.7% productive rearrangements and were called segregating when the between-donor standard deviation exceeded 5%. A statistical classification framework was built to diagnose cytomegalovirus status from the catalog of TCR beta chain sequences. V and J gene assignment, in a later analysis, came from comparing TCR nucleotide sequences with IMGT/GENE-DB human TR gene sequences. In a later analysis, CDR3 sequences and most-parsimonious VDJ recombination scenarios were assigned using the TCRdist pipeline. In a later analysis, every TCR beta chain was defined by the combination of its CDR3 amino acid sequence and its V-gene family, and reads without a unique V-gene family were dropped. To address suspected cross-contamination and a sequencing artifact, a later analysis removed under 600 highly shared, low-generation-probability nucleotide sequences. For each public chain, a later analysis derived a clonal expansion index from normalized ranks of inferred template counts within each repertoire. Generation probabilities in a later analysis came from a VDJ recombination model fitted to out-of-frame rearrangements, and those results were checked against IGoR. In a later analysis, hypergeometric tests were used to score TCR-TCR, TCR-HLA and TCR-CMV co-occurrence, with a repertoire-size bias correction applied to TCR pairs. To estimate false discovery rates, a later analysis permuted the HLA or CMV assignments 20 times. In a later analysis, co-occurring TCRs were grouped using DBSCAN, and TCRdist sequence similarity was added for clustering within HLA-allele-positive subsets. Repertoires with fewer than 30,000 or more than 120,000 public chains, plus five repertoires with anomalous nucleotide sharing, were excluded from co-occurrence clustering. TCRdb carries this immuneACCESS record with in-frame sequences only. Its versions omit some clonotypes, under half of them owing to an unresolved V gene in the studies checked, with the rest unexplained. For V, J and clone size, that table is used; D and trimming come from the DNA. In this sample the table shows more than 85,000 clones, around 83% of which occur a single time. The ten largest account for 2.5% to 3% of the sample.

CDR1 MGHRA and CDR2 YSYEKL are derived from the germline V gene. The CDR3 covers 17 residues, taking in both the cysteine and the phenylalanine. Only the CDR3 DNA stays, 51 bases, in frame from base 1. Relative to germline, V is 5 bases shorter and J is 5 bases shorter, with 24 bases between their ends. In total, fewer than 750 healthy bone marrow donors made up the cohort. At the time of sampling, every cohort member was nominally healthy, though immune exposures that went unrecorded were likely present. The donor tested CMV seropositive and was one of the 289 seropositive cohort members. A peripheral blood sample was provided by each donor, and peripheral blood mononuclear cells were used for TCR beta sequencing. The Qiagen DNeasy Blood Extraction Kit was used to extract genomic DNA from the blood cell samples. As for this clone: Its binding antigen is unknown. There are no base qualities to consult, and no much larger clone falls within one base.

What the work shows at the level of the full study, not this receptor alone: In a later analysis, around 17,000 TCR beta sequences were associated with specific HLA alleles at a false discovery rate of 0.05. A further reported finding was that TCR beta sequences accurately predicted the HLA-A and HLA-B alleles for most subjects in the first cohort. In a later analysis, most CMV-associated TCR beta chains were found to appear HLA-restricted, with HLA associations seemingly driven largely by CMV exposure. Because the 87-base-pair reads could not distinguish some IMGT-functional V segments, including TRBV6-2 and TRBV6-3, those segments were excluded. Compared with the roughly 670-donor mean, donors in an Asian-associated ancestry cluster had fewer N-insertions in productive TCRs, according to a later genetic analysis. In the study, roughly 160 TCR beta chains were listed as associated with cytomegalovirus. Most TCR sequences were observed very rarely across donors, whereas some public TCRs were present in many individuals. In vitro tests confirmed that a few of the cytomegalovirus-associated TCR beta chains recognize cytomegalovirus antigens. Roughly uniform sequencing depth across donors was assumed in presence/absence analyses, although this assumption may not hold. A cluster of highly shared sequence variants was judged likely to be a technical artifact of the sequencing pipeline. Because HLA typing was unavailable for some donors at each locus, only the typed subset was used in association tests. Assigning TCR associations to individual alleles was difficult when HLA alleles, especially DR and DQ, strongly co-occurred. V-gene and J-gene trimming of TCR beta chains was associated with a missense DCLRE1C variant in a later genetic analysis, and the association was replicated in an independent cohort. Broadly in line with IMGT annotations, most TCR beta V segments showed up in productive rearrangements about 87% or about 30% of the time in an earlier analysis of several hundred of the donors. According to the authors, the approach could potentially be generalized to other disease states and immunological phenotypes. Compared with equally common non-associated chains, HLA-associated TCR beta chains in a later analysis were more clonally expanded and had lower generation probabilities. Cytomegalovirus status was reported to be diagnosed by the classifier with high specificity and sensitivity in both the original and validation cohorts. The cohort was sequenced for TCR beta chains only, and without alpha or paired-chain data the features that could be detected were limited. In a later analysis, several top co-occurrence clusters were reported to appear linked to parvovirus B19, influenza, CMV and Epstein-Barr virus. In a later analysis, the rate of TCR association differed among HLA loci, with DRB1 alleles having the most associated TCRs and HLA-C alleles having the fewest. Correlated functional status among segregating V segments might be attributable to linkage disequilibrium, but an unknown experimental factor could not be ruled out. Immune exposure information for the cohort was limited to CMV serostatus. Over 15 rarely observed V segments, including chromosome 9 orphons, were excluded from the earlier analysis of several hundred of the donors because counts were too low.

The specimen was PBMCs. The V gene is TRBV4-1 and the J gene is TRBJ2-5, with TRBD2 as a weak D call on 6 bases. The origin of this receptor is a woman aged 60 to 75 in good health and CMV-seropositive. The CDR3 region reads CASSTKTPSRGSETQYF. The DNA sequence follows: TGCGCCAGCAGCACCAAAACGCCCTCTCGGGGGAGTGAGACCCAGTACTTC.